Each of the 23 T cell receptor beta chains below was sequenced from the same sample in a study of shared clonotypes between healthy human individuals. The assay was immunoSEQ multiplex PCR, and TCRdb's table has in-frame clones only and misses some. The sample records some 900,000 clones, more than 75% being singletons. Sequencing input: memory CD4+ T cells sorted from blood. The subset was: CD45RA-negative fraction. The receptors here all came from a young man in good health.

The chain has TRBV7-9 and TRBJ2-7; D perhaps matches TRBD2 (5 bases). V dropped 1 base and J dropped 2 bases, with 6 bases sitting between them. CDR3 length: 13 amino acids. Germline CDR1 and CDR2: SEHNR and FQNEAQ (reference sequence). The CDR3 reads CASSLGSAYEQYF. The CDR3 DNA is TGTGCCAGCAGCTTAGGTAGCGCCTACGAGCAGTACTTC.

The chain joins TRBV2 to TRBJ1-6; maybe TRBD1 (5 bases). The CDR3 runs 16 residues. The V gene lost 7 bases and the J gene lost 9 bases, with 22 bases spanning the gap. Germline CDR1 SNHLY, CDR2 FYNNEI. CDR3 in DNA: TGTGCCAGCAATCAAAGGGGTCCCCTTAATGCTTCACCCCTCCACTTT. Translating gives CASNQRGPLNASPLHF.

This rearrangement joins TRBV6-6 to TRBJ2-1; 12 nucleotides agree with TRBD2. Germline V lookup: CDR1 MNHNY, CDR2 SVGAGI (reference sequence). The trim removed 4 bases at V and 9 bases at J, leaving 10 bases unmatched. CDR3 size: 16 residues. The CDR3 DNA reads as TGTGCCAGCAGTTCGCCGAGGACTAGCGGGGAAGGTGAGCAGTTCTTC. Its translation is CASSSPRTSGEGEQFF.

This chain links TRBV29-1 with TRBJ2-7; possible D gene TRBD1, 6 bases. Germline-derived CDR1 and CDR2 are SQVTM and ANQGSEA. V was cut by 2 bases and J by 6 bases, with 14 bases left in between. The CDR3 is made up of 13 amino acids. CDR3 nucleotides: TGCAGCGTTGAAAACAGGGCCCGCGGCGAGCAGTACTTC. Amino acid sequence: CSVENRARGEQYF.

This clone was seen a handful of times. The V gene is TRBV11-2, the J gene TRBJ2-3; no definite D call. Trimming removed 3 bases from V and 6 bases from J, with 13 bases in between. Per germline, CDR1 SGHAT and CDR2 FQNNGV. There are 14 residues in the CDR3. The CDR3, as DNA: TGTGCCAGCAGCTTCAACCCTTTGGTGGATACGCAGTATTTT. Residues: CASSFNPLVDTQYF.

In the case of this clone: The sample carries other DNA sequences with the same CDR3. The genes are TRBV29-1 and TRBJ2-1; the D gene is possibly TRBD1 (5 bases). This CDR3 has 14 amino acids. V was cut by 3 bases and J by 1 base, with 10 bases left in between. Germline assignment: CDR1 SQVTM and CDR2 ANQGSEA. The CDR3 is CSVDQGGSYNEQFF. CDR3 nucleotide sequence: TGCAGCGTTGACCAGGGTGGGTCCTACAATGAGCAGTTCTTC.

The chain links TRBV2 to TRBJ2-5; 7 nucleotides match TRBD2. Germline loops: CDR1 SNHLY, CDR2 FYNNEI. V shed 7 bases, J shed 5 bases, and the junction held 19 bases outside the gene matches. CDR3 length equals 17 residues. The CDR3 loop is CASTGRGSVYSVETQYF. The CDR3 coding sequence is TGTGCCAGCACCGGGCGCGGGAGCGTTTACTCAGTGGAGACCCAGTACTTC. The full variable domain, with the rest looked up from reference TRBV2 and TRBJ2-5, is EPEVTQTPSHQVTQMGQEVILRCVPISNHLYFYWYRQILGQKVEFLVSFYNNEISEKSEIFDDQFSVERPDGSNFTLKIRSTKLEDSAMYFCASTGRGSVYSVETQYFGPGTRLLVL.

CDR3 in DNA: TGCGCCAGCAGCTCTTTACTTTACGGGGGATCCACAGATACGCAGTATTTT. This codes for CASSSLLYGGSTDTQYF. V and J are TRBV5-1 and TRBJ2-3, with D possibly matching TRBD2 (6 bases). This CDR3 is built from 17 residues. CDR1 is SGHRS, CDR2 YFSETQ, per germline. V lost 3 bases, J lost 2 bases, and 19 bases lay in between.

The gene calls are TRBV19 and TRBJ2-1; D remains unclear. Per the germline V gene, CDR1 is LNHDA and CDR2 is SQIVND (reference sequence). Between the trimmed V and J ends, which lost 4 bases and 0 bases, there was a span of 10 bases. The CDR3 is 15 amino acids. As DNA, the CDR3 is TGTGCCAGTAGTAGCGACCAGAGCTCCTACAATGAGCAGTTCTTC. It yields the protein CASSSDQSSYNEQFF.

The chain employs TRBV10-2 and TRBJ1-3; D remains unclear. V lost 2 bases to trimming and J lost 4 bases, with 18 bases between them. Germline CDR1 reads WSHSY; CDR2 reads SAAADI. The CDR3 sequence is 17 residues long. The CDR3 DNA reads TGCGCCAGCAGTGAGGTATCCAGTTACGGGTCCGGAAACACCATATATTTT. Amino acid sequence: CASSEVSSYGSGNTIYF.

A note on this clone: Other DNA sequences in the sample encode the same CDR3. This sequence joins TRBV6-1 and TRBJ1-2, with a possible D match to TRBD1 (5 bases). From germline, CDR1 is MNHNS and CDR2 SASEGT. Trimming took off 3 bases at V and 1 base at J, with 9 bases between the two ends. The CDR3 sequence is 14 residues long. The CDR3 spells CASSEGRVNYGYTF. The CDR3 nucleotides are TGTGCCAGCAGTGAGGGCAGGGTTAACTATGGCTACACCTTC.

The chain carries TRBV30 and TRBJ2-4, with D uncertain. The germline V gene has CDR1 GTSNPN and CDR2 SVGIG (reference sequence). The CDR3 totals 15 residues. The V end lost 2 bases, the J end lost 0 bases, and 11 bases lay between the germline ends. CDR3 DNA sequence: TGTGCCTGGAGTCCTAGTAAACGAGCCAAAAACATTCAGTACTTC. It yields the protein CAWSPSKRAKNIQYF.

The chain joins TRBV9 to TRBJ1-2; D call uncertain. Germline V gene sequence: CDR1 SGDLS, CDR2 YYNGEE. Trimming took off 3 bases at V and 7 bases at J, with 13 bases between the two ends. The CDR3 consists of 13 residues. CDR3 loop: CASSADLTLGYTF. In nucleotides, the CDR3 is TGTGCCAGCAGCGCCGACCTGACGCTTGGCTACACCTTC.

V usage is TRBV30 and J usage is TRBJ1-5; D possibly corresponds to TRBD1 (5 bases). CDR1 is GTSNPN and CDR2 is SVGIG in the germline V gene (reference sequence). V lost 3 bases and J lost 6, with 15 bases in between. This CDR3 region has 14 residues. DNA for the CDR3: TGTGCCTGGAGCCTGGCAGGGTCGGGTCAGCCCCAGCATTTT. It yields the protein CAWSLAGSGQPQHF.

V is TRBV6-4 and J is TRBJ2-1, with a tentative D call TRBD1 (6 bases). Trimming left V 6 bases short and J 5 bases short, with 11 bases between. This CDR3 spans 13 amino acids. Germline-derived CDR1 and CDR2 are MRHNA and SNTAGT. The CDR3 DNA is TGTGCCAGCAGCGCGGACAGACACAATGAGCAGTTCTTC. Translating it yields CASSADRHNEQFF.

The chain has TRBV6-1 and TRBJ1-2; D gene unclear. Germline-derived CDR1 and CDR2 are MNHNS and SASEGT. CDR3 length: 14 amino acids. V was cut by 8 bases and J by 0 bases, with 13 bases left in between. The CDR3 region is CASFGRSSNYGYTF. The CDR3 coding sequence is TGTGCCAGCTTTGGACGGAGTTCTAACTATGGCTACACCTTC.

The chain combines TRBV28 with TRBJ1-1, with D perhaps TRBD1 (5 bases). Trimming removed 4 bases from V and 9 bases from J, with 12 bases in between. The CDR3 length is 12 residues. The V gene's germline CDR1 is MDHEN and CDR2 SYDVKM. The CDR3 region has the DNA TGTGCCAGCAGTTCAGGGCAACGTCAAGCTTTCTTT. This encodes CASSSGQRQAFF. Looking up the rest from reference TRBV28 and TRBJ1-1 gives the full variable domain: DVKVTQSSRYLVKRTGEKVFLECVQDMDHENMFWYRQDPGLGLRLIYFSYDVKMKEKGDIPEGYSVSREKKERFSLILESASTNQTSMYLCASSSGQRQAFFGQGTRLTVV.

V is TRBV7-6 and J is TRBJ2-1, with D hard to call. Trimming shortened V by 5 bases and J by 4 bases, and 15 bases separated the two germline ends. CDR3 length: 15 residues. The germline CDR1 and CDR2 sequences are SGHVS and FNYEAQ. CDR3 DNA sequence: TGTGCCAGCAGCCCCCTGAGGTGGATTTACAATGAGCAGTTCTTC. This codes for CASSPLRWIYNEQFF.

This clone was detected a few times. The chain joins TRBV7-2 to TRBJ1-6; 12 nucleotides align to TRBD1. The CDR3 covers 16 residues. The J segment lost 11 bases and the V segment lost 2 bases, leaving 7 bases of the junction unmatched. Germline V lookup: CDR1 SGHTA, CDR2 FQGNSA. DNA for the CDR3: TGTGCCAGCAGCTTAAGGGGACAGGGGGCATTGGCACCCCTCCACTTT. It is translated as CASSLRGQGALAPLHF.

This chain links TRBV11-2 with TRBJ1-4; D is undetermined. The CDR3 loop spans 16 amino acids. Germline V lookup: CDR1 SGHAT, CDR2 FQNNGV. The ends were cut back, 1 base at V and 3 bases at J, with 12 bases in the middle. The CDR3 DNA reads TGTGCCAGCAGCTTAGCTGAGGGAATACCTAATGAAAAACTGTTTTTT. Translated, it gives CASSLAEGIPNEKLFF.

The V gene is TRBV11-2, the J gene TRBJ2-1; D is possibly TRBD2 (6 bases). Per germline, CDR1 SGHAT and CDR2 FQNNGV. The CDR3 totals 13 residues. With 0 bases removed from V and 10 bases from J, the gap between germline ends came to 10 bases. CDR3 sequence (DNA): TGTGCCAGCAGCTTAGATCATGGGGGGGAGCAGTTCTTC. It encodes CASSLDHGGEQFF.

J is TRBJ1-2 and V is TRBV6-5; D is unresolved. This CDR3 comprises 14 residues. CDR1 MNHEY and CDR2 SVGAGI come from the germline V gene. V was pared by 0 bases and J by 4 bases, with 9 bases between. In DNA, the CDR3 is TGTGCCAGCAGTTACTCGCGGACGCTCTATGGCTACACCTTC. The encoded protein is CASSYSRTLYGYTF.

J is TRBJ2-7 and V is TRBV6-4, with D uncertain. CDR3 length: 19 amino acids. Germline V gene data show CDR1 as MRHNA and CDR2 as SNTAGT. Trimming stripped 2 bases from V and 6 bases from J, with 29 bases between. CDR3 nucleotide sequence: TGTGCCAGCAGTGACAGCAACCCGGAGTCGCTACTACTACTGGGCGAGCAGTACTTC. Translation gives CASSDSNPESLLLLGEQYF.